What follows are 26 T cell receptor beta chains derived from one specimen sequenced in a study of CD8 T cells in Susac syndrome. After extraction with the RNeasy kit, roughly 0.45 to 1 ug of the RNA was reverse transcribed using random hexamers. Via MiXCR, TCRdb re-called the immunoSEQ multiplex PCR reads, giving one row per CDR3 protein. The top ten clones hold approximately 0.12% of a sample with over 350,000 distinct CDR3 sequences, approximately 85% of them seen once. Material for sequencing was CD8+ T cells from PBMCs. The receptors here all came from a human donor with multiple sclerosis.

V is TRBV15 and J is TRBJ1-2; D unclear. V was shortened by 1 base and J by 4 bases, with 10 bases between the two germline ends. This CDR3 has 14 amino acids. CDR1 and CDR2 from the germline V gene are LNHNV and YYDKDF (reference sequence). CDR3 sequence reads: CATSRVQEPYGYTF. CDR3 nucleotides: TGTGCCACCAGCAGAGTCCAGGAACCCTATGGCTACACCTTC.

This clonotype has only a few counts. The chain is built from TRBV6-5 and TRBJ2-1; 8 positions match TRBD2. Per the germline V gene, CDR1 is MNHEY and CDR2 is SVGAGI. The CDR3 runs to 15 residues. V shed 0 bases and J 2 bases; nucleotides not matched to a gene: 0. In DNA, the CDR3 is TGTGCCAGCAGTTACTCGCGGGAGGCCTACAATGAGCAGTTCTTC. This gives the protein CASSYSREAYNEQFF.

The rearrangement joins TRBV15 to TRBJ2-7, with D possibly called TRBD1 or TRBD2 (5 bases each). The V and J ends lost 5 bases and 5 bases respectively, with 16 bases between them. Germline CDR1 LNHNV, CDR2 YYDKDF (reference sequence). This CDR3 contains 14 residues. In DNA form, the CDR3 reads TGTGCCACCAGCGGACTGACAGAGTCGAACGAGCAGTACTTC. Translated, it gives CATSGLTESNEQYF.

This chain joins TRBV12-3 or TRBV12-4 and TRBJ1-2; TRBD1 agrees at 10 bases. The junction had 11 bases not matched to a gene; V was cut back by 5 bases and J by 5 bases. This CDR3 region has 16 residues. This CDR3 is CASSTRTGTGVYGYTF. CDR3 bases: TGTGCCAGCAGTACCCGCACCGGGACAGGGGTTTATGGCTACACCTTC.

In this sample, this clonotype turned up a few times. The J gene is TRBJ1-2, the V gene TRBV6-1; D is undetermined. Between the trimmed V and J ends, which lost 5 bases and 0 bases, there was a span of 13 bases. The germline CDR1 and CDR2 sequences are MNHNS and SASEGT. This CDR3 is 15 amino acids long. Written as DNA, the CDR3 is TGTGCCAGCAGTAAATTCCTACCTGCTAACTATGGCTACACCTTC. This sequence encodes CASSKFLPANYGYTF.

The chain uses TRBV30 and TRBJ2-7; D tentatively reads TRBD1 or TRBD2 (5 bases each). Trimming stripped 4 bases from V and 0 bases from J, with 13 bases between. The CDR3 spans 14 residues. From germline, CDR1 is GTSNPN and CDR2 SVGIG (reference sequence). The CDR3, as DNA: TGTGCCTGGATTCGCAAGGGGAGCTCCTACGAGCAGTACTTC. Translated: CAWIRKGSSYEQYF. Variable domain in full (rest from reference TRBV30 and TRBJ2-7): SQTIHQWPATLVQPVGSPLSLECTVEGTSNPNLYWYRQAAGRGLQLLFYSVGIGQISSEVPQNLSASRPQDRQFILSSKKLLLSDSGFYLCAWIRKGSSYEQYFGPGTRLTVT.

This clonotype was detected a few times. The CDR3 DNA sequence: TGTGCCAGCAGTTCACGACAGGGGGCGCCTACTGAAGCTTTCTTT. This gives the protein CASSSRQGAPTEAFF. The rearrangement links TRBV6-6 to TRBJ1-1, with 10 nucleotides matching TRBD1. The CDR3 length is 15 residues. The ends lost 4 bases at V and 5 bases at J; junction bases unmatched: 7. Germline V gives CDR1 MNHNY, CDR2 SVGAGI (reference sequence).

This chain uses TRBV7-9 with TRBJ2-5; 8 bases line up with TRBD2. The germline gives CDR1 SEHNR, CDR2 FQNEAQ (reference sequence). This CDR3 has 15 amino acids. With V trimmed by 4 bases and J by 2 bases, 6 bases remained unmatched. CDR3 coding DNA: TGTGCCAGCAGCTCGGCCCCGGGGGGGCAAGAGACCCAGTACTTC. Translated: CASSSAPGGQETQYF. Filled out from reference TRBV7-9 and TRBJ2-5, the complete variable domain reads DTGVSQNPRHKITKRGQNVTFRCDPISEHNRLYWYRQTLGQGPEFLTYFQNEAQLEKSRLLSDRFSAERPKGSFSTLEIQRTEQGDSAMYLCASSSAPGGQETQYFGPGTRLLVL.

The CDR3 DNA follows: TGTGCCAGCAGTTTATCAGCCCCGGGTCACTATGGCTACACCTTC. Translating gives CASSLSAPGHYGYTF. The chain carries TRBV27 and TRBJ1-2; D gene uncertain. CDR3 length: 15 residues. Trimming stripped 0 bases from V and 3 bases from J, with 11 bases between. Germline values: CDR1 MNHEY, CDR2 SMNVEV (reference sequence).

The V call is TRBV20-1, the J call TRBJ2-7; 10 positions agree with TRBD1. With V trimmed by 3 bases and J by 0 bases, 14 bases remained unmatched. Germline V gene data show CDR1 as DFQATT and CDR2 as SNEGSKA (reference sequence). CDR3 length equals 18 residues. CDR3 loop: CSARGQGFASRSSYEQYF. In DNA, the CDR3 is TGCAGTGCTAGGGGACAGGGGTTTGCATCCAGGAGCTCCTACGAGCAGTACTTC.

The V and J genes are TRBV12-3 or TRBV12-4 and TRBJ2-2; 9 nucleotides align to TRBD1. CDR3 length: 16 amino acids. Germline trimming cut 7 bases from V and 0 bases from J; bases unmatched to any gene: 6. CDR3 protein: CASTRQGVANTGELFF. The CDR3 DNA follows: TGTGCCAGCACTCGACAGGGGGTCGCGAACACCGGGGAGCTGTTTTTT.

The chain joins TRBV20-1 to TRBJ2-1, with D tentatively TRBD2 (5 bases). V dropped 5 bases and J dropped 9 bases, with 17 bases sitting between them. The CDR3 contains 13 residues. Germline CDR1 DFQATT, CDR2 SNEGSKA (reference sequence). CDR3 bases: TGCAGTGCTCAGGACCCCAAAAGCGGTGAGCAGTTCTTC. Translating it yields CSAQDPKSGEQFF.

This clonotype was detected once. The chain couples TRBV25-1 to TRBJ1-2, with a tentative D call TRBD1 (5 bases). The V end lost 1 base, the J end lost 8 bases, and 11 bases lay between the germline ends. CDR3 length: 13 amino acids. Per the germline V gene, CDR1 is MGHDK and CDR2 is SYGVNS. This CDR3 reads CASSESGVSGYTF. DNA for the CDR3: TGTGCCAGCAGTGAATCGGGGGTGTCGGGCTACACCTTC.

The V and J genes are TRBV4-2 and TRBJ2-7; the D gene could be TRBD1 or TRBD2 (6 bases each). Between the trimmed V and J ends, which lost 0 bases and 9 bases, there was a span of 18 bases. From germline, CDR1 is LGHNA and CDR2 YNFKEQ. This CDR3 contains 15 residues. CDR3 loop: CASSQDRVEGDPQYF. The CDR3 DNA reads as TGTGCCAGCAGCCAAGATAGGGTGGAGGGGGATCCGCAGTACTTC.

The chain employs TRBV12-3 or TRBV12-4 and TRBJ2-7; D is tentatively TRBD1 or TRBD2 (5 bases each). V lost 5 bases, J lost 3 bases, and 14 bases lay in between. The CDR3 length is 14 residues. CDR3 in amino acids: CASSVRDGYYEQYF. CDR3 nucleotide sequence: TGTGCCAGCAGTGTCCGGGACGGGTACTACGAGCAGTACTTC.

This clonotype turned up a few times. The chain employs TRBV6-1 and TRBJ2-7; D may be TRBD1 or TRBD2 (5 bases each). V was pared by 4 bases and J by 2 bases, with 15 bases between. The germline gives CDR1 MNHNS, CDR2 SASEGT. The CDR3 is 15 residues long. CDR3 nucleotide sequence: TGTGCCAGCAGTGCCAGGGAGTATCCTCCCTACGAGCAGTACTTC. Protein sequence: CASSAREYPPYEQYF.

This chain uses TRBV7-9 with TRBJ1-4; D uncertain. In germline, CDR1 is SEHNR, CDR2 FQNEAQ (reference sequence). The CDR3 contains 13 residues. The germline V and J ends were trimmed by 3 bases and 7 bases, with 9 bases remaining between them. CDR3 loop: CASSFRAGEKLFF. The CDR3 DNA reads TGTGCCAGCAGCTTTCGGGCGGGTGAAAAACTGTTTTTT.

The chain couples TRBV3-1 to TRBJ2-3; 7 bases are shared with TRBD2. CDR1 is LGHDT, CDR2 YNNKEL, per germline (reference sequence). J gave up 5 bases and V 1 base, and 9 bases lay outside the gene matches. The CDR3 length is 16 residues. DNA for the CDR3: TGTGCCAGCAGCCAAGTAGGGGAGGGAAGCGAAGATACGCAGTATTTT. As protein: CASSQVGEGSEDTQYF.

V gene TRBV5-4 combines with J gene TRBJ1-2; D is perhaps TRBD1 (6 bases). Germline CDR1 and CDR2: SGHNT and YYREEE (reference sequence). This CDR3 contains 15 residues. With 1 base removed from V and 6 bases from J, the gap between germline ends came to 16 bases. The CDR3 DNA reads as TGTGCCAGCAGCTTGAACCTAGGGACATACAATGGCTACACCTTC. Its protein is CASSLNLGTYNGYTF.

To note about this clonotype: At one of its ends the junction is not consistent with the germline gene, which may arise from a read error. The rearrangement joins TRBV19 to TRBJ1-5; D is uncertain. Per germline, CDR1 LNHDA and CDR2 SQIVND (reference sequence). The CDR3 extends over 15 amino acids. Written as DNA, the CDR3 is TGTGCCAGTATGGATGGCGATATTAGCAATCGGCCCCAGCATTTT. Translation gives CASMDGDISNRPQHF. The full variable domain, in which reference TRBV19 and TRBJ1-5 provide the parts outside the CDR3, is DGGITQSPKYLFRKEGQNVTLSCEQNLNHDAMYWYRQDPGQGLRLIYYSQIVNDFQKGDIAEGYSVSREKKESFPLTVTSAQKNPTAFYLCASMDGDISNRPQHFGDGTRLSIL.

The chain employs TRBV6-2 or TRBV6-3 and TRBJ2-7; perhaps TRBD1 as D (5 bases). V lost 6 bases and J lost 6, with 15 bases in between. CDR1 MNHEY and CDR2 SVGEGT come from the germline V gene. The CDR3 runs 13 residues. CDR3 sequence (DNA): TGTGCCAGCAGCCCAGCGCACAGGTCCGAGCAGTACTTC. Protein: CASSPAHRSEQYF.

V is TRBV29-1 and J is TRBJ1-1; D is possibly TRBD1 (5 bases). The CDR3 contains 12 residues. The ends were cut back, 5 bases at V and 7 bases at J, with 14 bases in the middle. Per germline, CDR1 SQVTM and CDR2 ANQGSEA. DNA of the CDR3: TGCAGCGTTACGGGGGGTAGTGGTGAAGCTTTCTTT. Its protein is CSVTGGSGEAFF.

V gene TRBV28 combines with J gene TRBJ2-5; no firm D call. Germline CDR1 MDHEN, CDR2 SYDVKM. This CDR3 is built from 15 residues. With 0 bases removed from V and 3 bases from J, the gap between germline ends came to 11 bases. For the CDR3, the DNA is TGTGCCAGCAGTTTATGGGCGGCAGAGAAAGAGACCCAGTACTTC. Amino acids: CASSLWAAEKETQYF.

The chain couples TRBV10-3 to TRBJ1-2; 9 positions agree with TRBD1. V trimming: 3 bases; J trimming: 3 bases; junction bases outside the gene matches: 14. CDR1 and CDR2 (germline): ENHRY, SYGVKD. This CDR3 spans 18 amino acids. CDR3 amino acids: CAISDYLEAGQGHYGYTF. The DNA for the CDR3 is TGTGCCATCAGTGATTACCTAGAAGCGGGACAGGGCCACTATGGCTACACCTTC.

This sequence joins TRBV6-2 or TRBV6-3 and TRBJ2-5; 7 bases are a match to TRBD1. Germline CDR1 reads MNHEY; CDR2 reads SVGEGT. Trimming at V came to 7 bases and at J to 4 bases, leaving 21 bases not matched to a gene. CDR3 length equals 18 residues. Here the CDR3 DNA reads TGTGCCAGCAATACTAAGGGGGCAGGACAATTCTTTCTAGAGACCCAGTACTTC. Protein product: CASNTKGAGQFFLETQYF.

This chain connects TRBV27 to TRBJ2-7; D gene ambiguous. Looked up from germline, CDR1 is MNHEY and CDR2 is SMNVEV (reference sequence). The CDR3 runs 13 residues. Trimming removed 5 bases from V and 0 bases from J, with 8 bases in between. CDR3 in amino acids: CASSPAPSYEQYF. The CDR3 region has the DNA TGTGCCAGCAGTCCCGCCCCCTCCTACGAGCAGTACTTC.